Sequencing of this T cell receptor beta chain was carried out in a study of blood T cell repertoires in COVID-19. Overall study: Specimens from acute and convalescent COVID-19 originated in the United States, Italy and Spain. PBMCs, B-cell-depleted T cells, or T cells provided the cDNA or gDNA that made up the material.

In the study's own analysis: From reference gene primer amplification, estimates of nucleated cell counts were derived. TCRdb's table, derived via immunoSEQ multiplex PCR, lists solely in-frame clones and lacks some. Clone size and the V and J calls come from that table; the DNA yielded D and trimming. The table includes tens of thousands of clones, 75% to 85% detected once. Germline assignment: CDR1 SGHTA and CDR2 FQGNSA. The J segment lost 5 bases and the V segment lost 2 bases, leaving 6 bases of the junction unmatched. This CDR3 spans 16 amino acids. Sequencing used peripheral blood. The chain has TRBV7-2 and TRBJ2-2, with 9 bases matching TRBD2. The source is a man aged 35 to 55 with acute or convalescent COVID-19. In DNA, the CDR3 is TGTGCCAGCAGCTTAAGGCTAGCGGGGAGAACCGGGGAGCTGTTTTTT. This encodes CASSLRLAGRTGELFF. The full variable domain, in which reference TRBV7-2 and TRBJ2-2 provide the parts outside the CDR3, is GAGVSQSPSNKVTEKGKDVELRCDPISGHTALYWYRQSLGQGLEFLIYFQGNSAPDKSGLPSDRFSAERTGGSVSTLTIQRTQQEDSAVYLCASSLRLAGRTGELFFGEGSRLTVL.